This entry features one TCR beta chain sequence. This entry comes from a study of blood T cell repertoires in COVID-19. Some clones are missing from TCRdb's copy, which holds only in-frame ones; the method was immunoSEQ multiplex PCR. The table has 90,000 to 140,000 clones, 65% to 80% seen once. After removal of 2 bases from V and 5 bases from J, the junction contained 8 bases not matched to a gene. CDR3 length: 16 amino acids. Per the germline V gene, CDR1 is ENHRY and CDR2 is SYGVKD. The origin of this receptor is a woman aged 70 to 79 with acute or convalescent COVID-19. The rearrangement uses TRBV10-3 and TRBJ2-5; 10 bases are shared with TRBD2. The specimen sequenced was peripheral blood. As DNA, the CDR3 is TGTGCCATCAGTGAGCTCCCCCTAGCGGGGGTGGAGACCCAGTACTTC. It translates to CAISELPLAGVETQYF.